This T cell receptor beta chain was sequenced in a study of T cell responses to AZD1222 COVID-19 vaccine (dated by TCRdb to the early 2020s). Some background on the complete study: A total of 230 to 250 trial participants underwent TCR sequencing, of whom around 200 received two doses of AZD1222 and about 25 received two doses of the MenACWY control vaccine. Trial participants were enrolled by age into subgroups of 18-55, 56-69 and 70-plus years, and about 150, 27 and 61 TCR-sequenced participants, respectively, were included in these subgroups. Paper-wide results and their limitations: Participants were mostly white British, with more females than males. The authors suggested clonal diversity may have been underestimated. The vaccine-associated CD4 TCRs covered the entire spike protein, and the dominant responses fell in regions 160-218 and 743-854. Because no samples from the day 14 peak response were available, repertoires could be characterized only after the peak T cell response. In the small 56-69-year group, the increase in depth fell short of significance, most likely because of low power. Conclusions about previously exposed vaccinees are limited, since just six AZD1222 recipients were seropositive for SARS-CoV-2 at baseline. After two AZD1222 doses, both the breadth and the depth of spike-specific TCRs were significantly higher than at day 0 and than in MenACWY recipients. Reportedly, close to half of the unique spike-specific TCRs recognized epitopes lying outside the regions that are mutated in the B.1.351 and B.1.1.7 variants.

CDR1 and CDR2 are drawn from the germline V gene: SGHAT, FQNNGV. The cysteine opens and the phenylalanine closes a CDR3 of 19 amino acids. Only the CDR3 DNA stays, 57 bases, in frame from base 1. V sheds 0 bases and J sheds 2 bases, leaving 22 bases between their ends. The CDR3 regions of human TCRbeta chains were subjected to immunosequencing. In the paper's pipeline: Repertoire TCRs were matched against a reference library of SARS-CoV-2-specific TCRs generated with the MIRA antigen-specificity platform. Breadth was defined as the fraction of unique TCRs that were SARS-CoV-2-associated, and depth was defined as the fraction of total T cells that were SARS-CoV-2-associated. Using the MIRA data, each spike-specific TCR was mapped to the spike region that the TCR reacts to and placed in a CD4 or CD8 class. Log10-transformed breadth and depth values were compared by one-way ANOVA with Sidak's multiple comparisons tests. Imported from immuneACCESS, the table was reduced by TCRdb to in-frame sequences with V and J called. These copies leave out some clones; in studies compared against another copy, an unresolved V gene accounts for under half, and the cause of the remainder is not known. That table gives V, J and clone size, and the DNA gave D and trimming. The sample table contains about 93,000 clones; only one count was recorded for over 75% of them. The ten largest make up more than 2% of the sample.

The sample's time point label, in plain terms: about 28 days (+/-7) after the second vaccine dose. AZD1222 recipients given second doses at about 4 weeks or at about 12 weeks were pooled, since spike-specific TCR depth and breadth were not found to differ between the two schedules. The vaccinee samples were drawn from two UK trials, COV001 and COV002, one of which was a single-blind randomized controlled phase 2/3 trial testing AZD1222 (ChAdOx1 nCoV-19) in healthy adults. For TCRbeta chain sequencing, PBMC samples were collected from trial participants at day 0 and at day 28 after the second dose. As concerns this clone: Its antigen remains unidentified. Base qualities are not at hand, and no much larger clone is one base apart.

This clonotype was sampled from an adult who received the AZD1222 COVID-19 vaccine. The V gene is TRBV11-2 and the J gene is TRBJ1-1, with TRBD1 as a weak D call on 5 bases. Sequencing was performed on peripheral blood, taken 28 days after the second AZD1222 dose. The DNA sequence is TGTGCCAGCAGCTTAGATGGGGCAGCGGGCATGCCACAAAACACTGAAGCTTTCTTT. Its protein reads: CASSLDGAAGMPQNTEAFF.